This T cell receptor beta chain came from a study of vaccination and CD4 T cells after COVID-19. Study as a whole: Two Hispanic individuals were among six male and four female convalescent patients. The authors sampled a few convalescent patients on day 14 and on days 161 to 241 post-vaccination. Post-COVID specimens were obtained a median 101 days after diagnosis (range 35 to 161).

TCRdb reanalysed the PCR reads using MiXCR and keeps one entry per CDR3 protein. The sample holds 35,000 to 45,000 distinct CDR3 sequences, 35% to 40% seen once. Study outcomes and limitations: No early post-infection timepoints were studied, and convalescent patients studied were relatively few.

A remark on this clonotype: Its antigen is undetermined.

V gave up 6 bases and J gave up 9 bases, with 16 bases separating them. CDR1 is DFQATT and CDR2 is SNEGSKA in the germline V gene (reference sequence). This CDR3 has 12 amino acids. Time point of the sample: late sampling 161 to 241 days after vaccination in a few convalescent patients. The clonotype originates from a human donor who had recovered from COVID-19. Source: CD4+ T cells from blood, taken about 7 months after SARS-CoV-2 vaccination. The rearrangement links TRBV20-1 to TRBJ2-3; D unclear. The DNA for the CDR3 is TGCAGTGCCGCTGAACACCTCGGGACGCAGTATTTT. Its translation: CSAAEHLGTQYF.